A single sample gave rise to the 23 T cell receptor beta chains below, sequenced in a study of response to subunit inactivated influenza vaccine (dated by TCRdb to 2017 to 2018). Libraries were built with RT-PCR. Sequencing relied on an Illumina HiSeq 2500. TCRdb handled the public reads itself, with Q25 trimming in fastp and clone calling in MiXCR, and kept productive beta chains. Here each entry gathers all rows of one CDR3 protein and keeps the most common genes and DNA. The sample includes around 520,000 distinct CDR3 sequences, with about 25% observed a single time. The ten biggest clones cover approximately 2% of the sample. Source: CD4+ T cells sorted from PBMCs, taken 5 days after vaccination. These receptors came from a man aged 50 to 60 who received an inactivated influenza vaccine. Donor details come from another sample of the same person, matched by shared clones.

This clonotype was counted only a few times. V and J are TRBV29-1 and TRBJ2-7; 11 bases map to TRBD1. This CDR3 region has 15 residues. The V gene's germline CDR1 is SQVTM and CDR2 ANQGSEA. Losses at the gene ends were 7 bases for V and 5 bases for J; bases not matched to a gene: 13. CDR3 in DNA: TGCAGCGGTTCCGGGACAGGGGGGGGAGTGGACGAGCAGTACTTC. Its protein product is CSGSGTGGGVDEQYF.

This chain uses TRBV28 with TRBJ2-5, with 8 bases fitting TRBD1. The length of the CDR3 is 17 residues. Germline values: CDR1 MDHEN, CDR2 SYDVKM. Losses at the gene ends were 2 bases for V and 3 bases for J; bases not matched to a gene: 11. The CDR3 DNA reads as TGTGCCAGCAGTTTAAGTTTCGGACAGGGCATCAAAGAGACCCAGTACTTC. Translating it yields CASSLSFGQGIKETQYF.

V and J are TRBV5-1 and TRBJ2-4; 7 bases agree with TRBD1. The length of the CDR3 is 14 residues. CDR1 SGHRS and CDR2 YFSETQ come from the germline V gene. Trimming removed 4 bases from V and 7 bases from J; junction bases left unmatched: 8. DNA for the CDR3: TGCGCCAGCAGCCTAGGACAGGCGAATAACATTCAGTACTTC. It specifies CASSLGQANNIQYF.

This clonotype was detected only a few times. The J gene is TRBJ2-1, the V gene TRBV6-1; a weak D match, TRBD2 (6 bases). Germline lookup yields CDR1 MNHNS and CDR2 SASEGT. The CDR3 is 15 amino acids. Trimming removed 8 bases from V and 9 bases from J, with 23 bases in between. Here the CDR3 DNA reads TGTGCCAGCCTACTAGCCCAAAATCCCATATCTGAGCAGTTCTTC. It translates to CASLLAQNPISEQFF.

This clonotype appeared many times. This chain connects TRBV20-1 to TRBJ1-1, with 8 bases aligning to TRBD1. From germline, CDR1 is DFQATT and CDR2 SNEGSKA (reference sequence). The CDR3 extends over 15 amino acids. With V trimmed by 6 bases and J by 6 bases, 15 bases remained unmatched. CDR3 sequence reads: CSAPTGTGFWSEAFF. CDR3 nucleotides: TGCAGTGCCCCGACCGGGACAGGTTTTTGGTCTGAAGCTTTCTTT.

This clonotype was counted ten times or more. The chain has TRBV6-1 and TRBJ1-2; 8 bases are a match to TRBD1. Germline CDR1 reads MNHNS; CDR2 reads SASEGT. The junction had 9 bases not matched to a gene; V was cut back by 7 bases and J by 5 bases. The CDR3 contains 14 residues. The CDR3 is CASILTGGPYGYTF. The CDR3 DNA is TGTGCCAGCATCCTTACAGGGGGGCCTTATGGCTACACCTTC.

This clonotype occurred many times. V is TRBV12-3 or TRBV12-4 and J is TRBJ1-1, with D perhaps matching TRBD1 (6 bases). The CDR3 extends over 15 amino acids. Trimming shortened V by 5 bases and J by 0 bases, and 13 bases separated the two germline ends. CDR3 in DNA: TGTGCCAGCAGTCCACAGGGAGGAGTGAACACTGAAGCTTTCTTT. Translated: CASSPQGGVNTEAFF.

The V and J genes are TRBV2 and TRBJ2-5; 7 bases line up with TRBD1. The CDR3 is made up of 12 amino acids. In germline, CDR1 is SNHLY, CDR2 FYNNEI. Losses at the gene ends were 5 bases for V and 4 bases for J; bases not matched to a gene: 1. CDR3 sequence (DNA): TGTGCCAGCAGTACAGGGGTAGAGACCCAGTACTTC. Residues: CASSTGVETQYF.

This clonotype was counted a few times. This chain joins TRBV7-6 and TRBJ2-3; tentatively, D is TRBD2 (7 bases). With 1 base removed from V and 4 bases from J, the gap between germline ends came to 12 bases. The CDR3 totals 15 residues. From germline, CDR1 is SGHVS and CDR2 FNYEAQ. DNA of the CDR3: TGTGCCAGCAGCTTAGTAGGGGGGGGAGCAGATACGCAGTATTTT. This gives the protein CASSLVGGGADTQYF.

This clonotype has just a few counts. V usage is TRBV7-2 and J usage is TRBJ2-1, with D perhaps matching TRBD1 or TRBD2 (5 bases each). Trimming took 4 bases from V and 7 from J, leaving 17 bases between them. CDR1 is SGHTA, CDR2 FQGNSA, per germline. This CDR3 has 15 amino acids. CDR3 region: CASSSGPTRVNEQFF. In DNA form, the CDR3 reads TGTGCCAGCAGCTCGGGACCGACAAGGGTGAATGAGCAGTTCTTC.

This clonotype turned up a few times. The J gene is TRBJ2-7, the V gene TRBV2; unclear D gene. The V and J ends lost 4 bases and 3 bases respectively, with 16 bases between them. The CDR3 loop spans 15 amino acids. Germline V gives CDR1 SNHLY, CDR2 FYNNEI. The CDR3 nucleotides read TGTGCCAGCAGTGTCGGTCAGAGCCCTTTCTACGAGCAGTACTTC. It encodes CASSVGQSPFYEQYF.

This sequence joins TRBV5-6 and TRBJ2-1; D not certain. V was shortened by 4 bases and J by 3 bases, with 8 bases between the two germline ends. The CDR3 length is 13 residues. The germline V gene encodes CDR1 SGHDT and CDR2 YYEEEE. This CDR3 is CASSNLFYNEQFF. The CDR3, as DNA: TGTGCCAGCAGCAACCTGTTCTACAATGAGCAGTTCTTC.

The chain links TRBV27 to TRBJ2-3; 9 bases map to TRBD1. The CDR3 is made up of 14 amino acids. Germline assignment: CDR1 MNHEY and CDR2 SMNVEV (reference sequence). Unmatched junction bases numbered 6, after V lost 3 bases and J lost 8 bases. CDR3: CASSFRDRGVTQYF. Here the CDR3 DNA reads TGTGCCAGCAGTTTCCGCGACAGGGGGGTTACGCAGTATTTT.

The table lists this clonotype with a few counts. The chain recombines TRBV4-1 with TRBJ2-1; D is unresolved. The CDR3 is made up of 15 amino acids. V shed 0 bases and J shed 8 bases, with 14 bases lying between them. Germline lookup yields CDR1 MGHRA and CDR2 YSYEKL. CDR3 amino acids: CASSQEIVSLYEQFF. CDR3 in DNA: TGCGCCAGCAGCCAAGAGATAGTTAGCCTGTATGAGCAGTTCTTC.

This clonotype was counted between two and nine times. The rearrangement joins TRBV10-3 to TRBJ1-5; D gene uncertain. V lost 0 bases and J 2 bases, leaving 2 bases between the germline ends. Germline loops: CDR1 ENHRY, CDR2 SYGVKD. The CDR3 sequence is 13 residues long. CDR3 DNA sequence: TGTGCCATCAGTGAGTCTGGCAATCAGCCCCAGCATTTT. It yields the protein CAISESGNQPQHF.

In this sample, this clonotype turned up a few times. The chain links TRBV25-1 to TRBJ2-7, with D unclear. The germline CDR1 and CDR2 sequences are MGHDK and SYGVNS. V was shortened by 6 bases and J by 2 bases, with 17 bases between the two germline ends. There are 15 residues in the CDR3. CDR3 nucleotides: TGTGCCAGCAGCCACGATGGGGTGAATACCTACGAGCAGTACTTC. Amino acid sequence: CASSHDGVNTYEQYF.

The V gene is TRBV20-1, the J gene TRBJ2-7; 9 nucleotides agree with TRBD1. J was trimmed by 5 bases and V by 6 bases; bases with no gene match: 8. CDR1 and CDR2 (germline): DFQATT, SNEGSKA (reference sequence). This CDR3 is 13 amino acids long. This CDR3 is CSAAGQGRDEQYF. The CDR3 DNA reads TGCAGTGCAGCGGGACAGGGACGGGACGAGCAGTACTTC.

Concerning this clonotype itself: A much larger clone differs from this one at a single base, so this may be a read error. The chain carries TRBV5-5 and TRBJ2-7; D remains ambiguous. The V and J ends lost 0 bases and 6 bases respectively, with 7 bases between them. Germline V CDR1 and CDR2: SGHKS, YYEKEE (reference sequence). The CDR3 extends over 12 amino acids. DNA for the CDR3: TGTGCCAGCAGCTTGGGTGACTGCGAGCAGTACTTC. Its protein is CASSLGDCEQYF.

This clonotype appeared many times. This chain links TRBV12-3 or TRBV12-4 with TRBJ2-5; D may match TRBD1 or TRBD2 (7 bases each). The CDR3 sequence is 16 residues long. V lost 4 bases, J lost 2 bases, and 17 bases lay in between. CDR3 in amino acids: CASSSGGGGPQETQYF. In DNA form, the CDR3 reads TGTGCCAGCAGTTCAGGGGGGGGGGGCCCACAAGAGACCCAGTACTTC.

This chain uses TRBV18 with TRBJ2-4, with 7 nucleotides matching TRBD1. Germline values: CDR1 KGHSH, CDR2 LQKENI. Unmatched junction bases numbered 4, after V lost 2 bases and J lost 0 bases. The CDR3 is 16 amino acids. The CDR3 spells CASSPSGQLAKNIQYF. CDR3 coding DNA: TGTGCCAGCTCACCATCGGGACAGCTAGCCAAAAACATTCAGTACTTC.

The CDR3 protein is CASYDIPPNEQYF. The CDR3 DNA reads as TGTGCCAGTTATGACATTCCTCCGAACGAGCAGTACTTC. V usage is TRBV6-2 or TRBV6-3 and J usage is TRBJ2-7, with unresolved D. Germline V CDR1 and CDR2: MNHEY, SVGEGT. Trimming shortened V by 9 bases and J by 5 bases, and 17 bases separated the two germline ends. The CDR3 covers 13 residues.

The V gene is TRBV6-5, the J gene TRBJ2-7, with D possibly TRBD1 on 5 matching bases. The CDR3 sequence is 13 residues long. Germline CDR1 MNHEY, CDR2 SVGAGI. V was shortened by 2 bases and J by 3 bases, with 8 bases between the two germline ends. CDR3 residues: CASSYLQGYEQYF. Written as DNA, the CDR3 is TGTGCCAGCAGTTACCTTCAGGGCTACGAGCAGTACTTC.

J is TRBJ2-1 and V is TRBV20-1; 7 bases align to TRBD2. J gave up 8 bases and V 3 bases, and 16 bases lay outside the gene matches. The CDR3 runs 16 residues. CDR1 and CDR2 (germline): DFQATT, SNEGSKA (reference sequence). The CDR3 loop reads CSASRRTRYQLYEQFF. In DNA form, the CDR3 reads TGCAGTGCTAGCCGAAGGACTAGGTACCAATTATATGAGCAGTTCTTC.